The 26 T cell receptor beta chains below were found in one sample sequenced in a study of CD8 T cells in ankylosing spondylitis. MiXCR, applied by TCRdb to the 5' RACE reads, yields one record per CDR3 protein. The data hold under 450,000 distinct CDR3 sequences, with more than 20% observed a single time. Sample: blood, either unsorted or a sorted T cell fraction (not recorded which). The receptors were sampled from a male donor with ankylosing spondylitis or in good health (not recorded which).

The table lists this clonotype with many counts. The chain has TRBV4-1 and TRBJ2-1; D ambiguous. The CDR3 has 16 residues. The germline V gene encodes CDR1 MGHRA and CDR2 YSYEKL. The V gene lost 0 bases and the J gene lost 2 bases, with 11 bases spanning the gap. CDR3 loop: CASSQEIGVAYNEQFF. The CDR3 nucleotides read TGCGCCAGCAGCCAAGAAATCGGAGTGGCCTACAATGAGCAGTTCTTC.

This clonotype was observed a handful of times. One end of the junction does not line up with germline, which may come from a read error. The rearrangement uses TRBV12-3 or TRBV12-4 and TRBJ2-1; 14 bases agree with TRBD2. This CDR3 comprises 16 residues. This CDR3 is CASRVRGTSGGNEHFF. CDR3 bases: TGTGCCAGCAGAGTCAGGGGGACTAGCGGGGGCAATGAGCATTTCTTC.

The gene calls are TRBV12-3 or TRBV12-4 and TRBJ2-5; 8 nucleotides match TRBD2. The J segment lost 5 bases and the V segment lost 1 base, leaving 6 bases of the junction unmatched. The CDR3 covers 15 residues. CDR3 nucleotides: TGTGCCAGCAGTTTAGGGACTAGCTGGAAGGAGACCCAGTACTTC. Translating it yields CASSLGTSWKETQYF.

This chain connects TRBV7-8 to TRBJ2-7; TRBD1 is a possible D gene (5 bases). V lost 5 bases to trimming and J lost 6 bases, with 14 bases between them. CDR1 is SGHVS and CDR2 is FQNEAQ in the germline V gene. This CDR3 is built from 13 residues. This CDR3 reads CASSPDTPSEQYF. The CDR3 DNA follows: TGTGCCAGCAGCCCGGACACCCCCAGCGAGCAGTACTTC. The whole variable domain, remainder taken from reference TRBV7-8 and TRBJ2-7, is GAGVSQSPRYKVAKRGQDVALRCDPISGHVSLFWYQQALGQGPEFLTYFQNEAQLDKSGLPSDRFFAERPEGSVSTLKIQRTQQEDSAVYLCASSPDTPSEQYFGPGTRLTVT.

CDR3: CSARDRLGNTIYF. The CDR3, as DNA: TGCAGTGCTAGAGATCGGTTGGGAAACACCATATATTTT. This rearrangement joins TRBV20-1 to TRBJ1-3, with D unresolved. Germline V gene sequence: CDR1 DFQATT, CDR2 SNEGSKA (reference sequence). This CDR3 is 13 amino acids long. The V end lost 0 bases, the J end lost 4 bases, and 7 bases lay between the germline ends.

The sample holds a few counts of this clonotype. The gene calls are TRBV12-3 or TRBV12-4 and TRBJ2-7, with D perhaps TRBD1 (5 bases). The CDR3 sequence is 16 residues long. V dropped 5 bases and J dropped 2 bases, with 19 bases sitting between them. DNA for the CDR3: TGTGCCAGCAGTGTAAGAGTAGGGGATTTAGCCTACGAGCAGTACTTC. Protein product: CASSVRVGDLAYEQYF.

The rearrangement uses TRBV12-3 or TRBV12-4 and TRBJ2-3; 9 nucleotides agree with TRBD2. This CDR3 is 15 amino acids long. V lost 0 bases to trimming and J lost 8 bases; unmatched junction nucleotides: 6. CDR3 sequence: CASSLAAGGGGTQYF. The CDR3 DNA follows: TGTGCCAGCAGTTTAGCTGCGGGGGGGGGCGGTACGCAGTATTTT.

The chain employs TRBV7-9 and TRBJ2-3, with 10 bases identical to TRBD1. The junction had 9 bases not matched to a gene; V was cut back by 5 bases and J by 4 bases. CDR3 length equals 16 residues. The germline gives CDR1 SEHNR, CDR2 FQNEAQ (reference sequence). CDR3 in amino acids: CASSPPTGQGADTQYF. CDR3 DNA sequence: TGTGCCAGCAGCCCACCAACAGGACAGGGGGCAGATACGCAGTATTTT.

The genes are TRBV12-3 or TRBV12-4 and TRBJ2-5, with 14 nucleotides matching TRBD2. The CDR3 spans 15 residues. The junction had 3 bases not matched to a gene; V was cut back by 7 bases and J by 2 bases. This CDR3 is CASIRTSGGQETQYF. DNA for the CDR3: TGTGCCAGCATCCGGACTAGCGGGGGGCAAGAGACCCAGTACTTC.

The chain couples TRBV7-3 to TRBJ2-2, with D possibly being TRBD1 (6 bases). Germline V gene lookup returns CDR1 SGHTA and CDR2 FQGTGA. This CDR3 has 15 residues. V lost 3 bases to trimming and J lost 7 bases, with 15 bases between them. The chain's CDR3 is CASSFITGQDGELFF. The CDR3 coding sequence is TGTGCCAGCAGCTTTATAACAGGGCAGGACGGGGAGCTGTTTTTT.

This clonotype has just a few counts. The CDR3 nucleotides are TGTGCCATCGCTTTTGGCACAGATACGCAGTATTTT. Translating gives CAIAFGTDTQYF. The chain joins TRBV12-3 or TRBV12-4 to TRBJ2-3; D not resolved. V lost 10 bases and J 1 base, leaving 9 bases between the germline ends. The CDR3 totals 12 residues.

This clonotype was found a few times. The rearrangement links TRBV4-2 to TRBJ2-1; 8 positions agree with TRBD1. The CDR3 covers 15 residues. Germline assignment: CDR1 LGHNA and CDR2 YNFKEQ. J lost 7 bases, V lost 0 bases, and 5 bases had no gene match. CDR3 nucleotides: TGTGCCAGCAGCCAAGAGACAGGGGATTGGAATGAGCAGTTCTTC. It encodes CASSQETGDWNEQFF.

This clonotype was counted a few times. The chain employs TRBV7-3 and TRBJ2-7; possibly TRBD1 for D (6 bases). The CDR3 has 13 amino acids. Trimming removed 6 bases at V and 6 bases at J, with 15 bases between. Germline assignment: CDR1 SGHTA and CDR2 FQGTGA. This CDR3 reads CASSWTVGSEQYF. In nucleotides, the CDR3 is TGTGCCAGCAGTTGGACAGTTGGTTCCGAGCAGTACTTC.

This clonotype was counted once. V is TRBV10-1 and J is TRBJ2-7; possibly TRBD2 for D (6 bases). Germline assignment: CDR1 WNHNN and CDR2 SYGVQD (reference sequence). This CDR3 region has 13 residues. V lost 0 bases and J 3 bases, leaving 6 bases between the germline ends. CDR3 region: CASSESGGYEQYF. In DNA form, the CDR3 reads TGCGCCAGCAGTGAGTCCGGGGGCTACGAGCAGTACTTC.

The chain couples TRBV4-1 to TRBJ2-3, with 10 bases lining up with TRBD2. Looked up from germline, CDR1 is MGHRA and CDR2 is YSYEKL. The CDR3 consists of 17 residues. V shed 0 bases and J 4 bases; nucleotides not matched to a gene: 7. CDR3 DNA: TGCGCCAGCAGCCAAGATATGGGGACTAGCGTCCCAGATACGCAGTATTTT. Protein product: CASSQDMGTSVPDTQYF.

This clonotype has more than one count but fewer than ten. The chain couples TRBV27 to TRBJ2-6; D is perhaps TRBD1 or TRBD2 (5 bases each). Trimming stripped 5 bases from V and 0 bases from J, with 14 bases between. The CDR3 sequence is 17 residues long. CDR1 is MNHEY, CDR2 SMNVEV, per germline (reference sequence). The CDR3 region has the DNA TGTGCCAGCAGTCAAACCCCGGGGCCCTCTGGGGCCAACGTCCTGACTTTC. Translating gives CASSQTPGPSGANVLTF.

This clonotype appeared a single time. The chain employs TRBV6-1 and TRBJ1-6; no definite D call. V dropped 7 bases and J dropped 14 bases, with 21 bases sitting between them. From germline, CDR1 is MNHNS and CDR2 SASEGT. The CDR3 runs 14 residues. The CDR3 loop reads CASTPNWNAFTLHF. Here the CDR3 DNA reads TGTGCCAGCACCCCTAACTGGAACGCTTTCACCCTCCACTTT.

This clonotype was recorded a few times. For the CDR3, the DNA is TGTGCCAGCAGCTTTCCTTTTTACGAGCAGTACTTC. Protein: CASSFPFYEQYF. The V call is TRBV7-2, the J call TRBJ2-7, with unresolved D. The CDR3 runs to 12 residues. V lost 3 bases to trimming and J lost 4 bases, with 7 bases between them. Germline CDR1 reads SGHTA; CDR2 reads FQGNSA.

V usage is TRBV12-3 or TRBV12-4 and J usage is TRBJ2-3, with D perhaps matching TRBD2 (5 bases). Trimming stripped 9 bases from V and 4 bases from J, with 11 bases between. The CDR3 length is 12 residues. The CDR3 bases are TGTGCCAGTTTTCTAGCACCAGATACGCAGTATTTT. It specifies CASFLAPDTQYF.

This rearrangement joins TRBV12-3 or TRBV12-4 to TRBJ2-1; a weak D match, TRBD1 (6 bases). This CDR3 is 16 amino acids long. The V gene lost 3 bases and the J gene lost 8 bases, with 20 bases spanning the gap. The CDR3 DNA reads as TGTGCCAGCAGTTTTTTATCAGGGGCAAGAGTCTATGAGCAGTTCTTC. Encoded protein: CASSFLSGARVYEQFF.

The gene calls are TRBV9 and TRBJ1-4; no reliable D call. The V and J ends lost 0 bases and 2 bases respectively, with 8 bases between them. The CDR3 is 15 amino acids. Germline V gene sequence: CDR1 SGDLS, CDR2 YYNGEE. The CDR3, as DNA: TGTGCCAGCAGCGTAGAGGGTCTGACTAATGAAAAACTGTTTTTT. Translating it yields CASSVEGLTNEKLFF. Full variable domain (remainder filled in from reference TRBV9 and TRBJ1-4): DSGVTQTPKHLITATGQRVTLRCSPRSGDLSVYWYQQSLDQGLQFLIQYYNGEERAKGNILERFSAQQFPDLHSELNLSSLELGDSALYFCASSVEGLTNEKLFFGSGTQLSVL.

The chain is built from TRBV12-3 or TRBV12-4 and TRBJ2-3; maybe TRBD1 (6 bases). Trimming took 7 bases from V and 0 from J, leaving 17 bases between them. The CDR3 has 16 amino acids. The CDR3 spells CASIAFGGASTDTQYF. CDR3 coding DNA: TGTGCCAGCATCGCTTTTGGGGGCGCCAGCACAGATACGCAGTATTTT.

V gene TRBV6-5 combines with J gene TRBJ2-1; 12 bases match TRBD2. This CDR3 has 15 amino acids. Germline V lookup: CDR1 MNHEY, CDR2 SVGAGI. V lost 0 bases, J lost 12 bases, and 6 bases stayed unmatched. The CDR3 nucleotides read TGTGCCAGCAGTTACTCGGCTAGCGGGGGGGGCGGGCAGTTCTTC. Protein: CASSYSASGGGGQFF.

The chain couples TRBV4-1 to TRBJ2-5, with D possibly being TRBD2 (5 bases). The CDR3 has 15 amino acids. In germline, CDR1 is MGHRA, CDR2 YSYEKL. The ends were cut back, 3 bases at V and 2 bases at J, with 13 bases in the middle. The CDR3 sequence is CASSQSSAPQETQYF. CDR3 sequence (DNA): TGCGCCAGCAGCCAGAGTAGCGCGCCACAAGAGACCCAGTACTTC.

The chain links TRBV7-9 to TRBJ1-2, with D perhaps matching TRBD1 (6 bases). The germline V and J ends were trimmed by 4 bases and 5 bases, with 14 bases remaining between them. In germline, CDR1 is SEHNR, CDR2 FQNEAQ (reference sequence). The CDR3 spans 14 residues. In DNA, the CDR3 is TGTGCCAGCAGCTCCGCAAGGCAGGGGTATGGCTACACCTTC. This encodes CASSSARQGYGYTF.

The chain links TRBV7-9 to TRBJ2-3; no clear D. Germline V gives CDR1 SEHNR, CDR2 FQNEAQ (reference sequence). The CDR3 contains 13 residues. Trimming took off 8 bases at V and 3 bases at J, with 12 bases between the two ends. The CDR3 here is CASSTGRTDTQYF. DNA of the CDR3: TGTGCCAGCTCCACGGGCAGGACAGATACGCAGTATTTT.